Sequencing of this T cell receptor (beta chain) was carried out in a study of OX40 agonist ivuxolimab in advanced cancers. The wider study: Dose-escalation patients' cancers were hepatocellular carcinoma, melanoma, renal cell or head and neck cancer. Subjects had a mean age of about 60 years, with a range of 23 to 79; more than 70% were male.

Here immunoSEQ multiplex PCR was the method, and the copy in TCRdb shows in-frame clones only, minus some. The data contain about 14,000 clones, about 77% of them seen just once; the ten biggest clones take up about 32%. Looked up from germline, CDR1 is SGHRS and CDR2 is YFSETQ. Trimming shortened V by 4 bases and J by 5 bases, and 8 bases separated the two germline ends. The CDR3 loop spans 12 amino acids. The TCR comes from an adult with an advanced solid tumor such as melanoma, head and neck, liver or kidney cancer. Sequenced material: CD4+ or CD8+ T cells sorted from blood, taken in a trial of the OX40 agonist ivuxolimab. The chain employs TRBV5-1 and TRBJ2-3, with D possibly being TRBD1 or TRBD2 (5 bases each). Here the CDR3 reads CASSAGRDTQYF. In DNA, the CDR3 is TGCGCCAGCAGCGCAGGGAGAGATACGCAGTATTTT.